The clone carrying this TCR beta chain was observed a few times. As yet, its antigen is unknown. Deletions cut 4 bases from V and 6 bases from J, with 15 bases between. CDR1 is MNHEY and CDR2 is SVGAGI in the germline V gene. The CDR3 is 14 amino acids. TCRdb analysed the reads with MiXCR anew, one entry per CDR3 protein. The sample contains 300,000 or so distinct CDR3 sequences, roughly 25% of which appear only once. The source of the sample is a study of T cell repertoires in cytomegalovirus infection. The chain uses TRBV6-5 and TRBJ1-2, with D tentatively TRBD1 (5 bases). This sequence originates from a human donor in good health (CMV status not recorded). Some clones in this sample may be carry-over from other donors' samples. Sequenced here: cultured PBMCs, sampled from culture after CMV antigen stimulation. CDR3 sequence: CASSSGLQWNGYTF. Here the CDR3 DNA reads TGTGCCAGCAGTTCAGGGTTGCAGTGGAATGGCTACACCTTC.